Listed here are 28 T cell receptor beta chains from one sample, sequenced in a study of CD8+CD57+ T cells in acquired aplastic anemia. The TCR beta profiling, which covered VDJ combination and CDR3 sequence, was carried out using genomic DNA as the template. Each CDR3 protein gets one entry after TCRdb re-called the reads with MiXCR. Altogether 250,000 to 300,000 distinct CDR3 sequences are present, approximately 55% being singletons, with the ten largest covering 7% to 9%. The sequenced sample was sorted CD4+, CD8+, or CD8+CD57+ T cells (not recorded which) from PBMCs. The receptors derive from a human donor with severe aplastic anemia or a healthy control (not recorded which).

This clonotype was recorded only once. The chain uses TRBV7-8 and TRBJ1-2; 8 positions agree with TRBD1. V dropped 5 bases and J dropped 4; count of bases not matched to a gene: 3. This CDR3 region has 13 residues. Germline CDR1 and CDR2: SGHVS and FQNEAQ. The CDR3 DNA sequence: TGTGCCAGCAGCCAAGACAGGGGCTATGGCTACACCTTC. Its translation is CASSQDRGYGYTF.

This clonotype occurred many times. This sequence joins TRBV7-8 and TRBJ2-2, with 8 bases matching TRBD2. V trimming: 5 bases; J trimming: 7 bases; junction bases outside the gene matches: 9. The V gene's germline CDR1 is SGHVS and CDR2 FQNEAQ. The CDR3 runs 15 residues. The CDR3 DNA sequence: TGTGCCAGCAGCCCCCCGGGACTAGGCCGCGGGGAGCTGTTTTTT. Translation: CASSPPGLGRGELFF.

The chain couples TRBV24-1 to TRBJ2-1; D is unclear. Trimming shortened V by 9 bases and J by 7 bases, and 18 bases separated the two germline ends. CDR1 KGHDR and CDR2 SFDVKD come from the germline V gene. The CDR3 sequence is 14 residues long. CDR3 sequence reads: CATSGGGPGNEQFF. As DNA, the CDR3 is TGTGCCACCTCGGGCGGCGGTCCTGGTAATGAGCAGTTCTTC.

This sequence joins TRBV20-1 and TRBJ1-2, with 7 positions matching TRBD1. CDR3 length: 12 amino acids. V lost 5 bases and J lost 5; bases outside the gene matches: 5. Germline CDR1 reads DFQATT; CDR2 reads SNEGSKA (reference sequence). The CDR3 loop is CSAQQGSYGYTF. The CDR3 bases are TGCAGTGCTCAACAGGGGAGTTATGGCTACACCTTC.

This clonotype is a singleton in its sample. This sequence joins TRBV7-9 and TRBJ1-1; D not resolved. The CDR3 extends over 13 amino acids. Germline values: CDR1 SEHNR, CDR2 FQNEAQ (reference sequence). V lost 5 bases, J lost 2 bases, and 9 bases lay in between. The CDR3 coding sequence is TGTGCCAGCAGCCTATACGGTAACACTGAAGCTTTCTTT. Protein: CASSLYGNTEAFF. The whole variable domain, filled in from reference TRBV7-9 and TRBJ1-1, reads DTGVSQNPRHKITKRGQNVTFRCDPISEHNRLYWYRQTLGQGPEFLTYFQNEAQLEKSRLLSDRFSAERPKGSFSTLEIQRTEQGDSAMYLCASSLYGNTEAFFGQGTRLTVV.

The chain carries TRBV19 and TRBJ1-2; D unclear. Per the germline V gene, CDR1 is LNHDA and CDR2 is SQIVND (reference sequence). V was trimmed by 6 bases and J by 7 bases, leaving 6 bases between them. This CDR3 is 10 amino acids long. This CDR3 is CASRSIGYTF. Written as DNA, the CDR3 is TGTGCCAGTAGATCAATTGGCTACACCTTC.

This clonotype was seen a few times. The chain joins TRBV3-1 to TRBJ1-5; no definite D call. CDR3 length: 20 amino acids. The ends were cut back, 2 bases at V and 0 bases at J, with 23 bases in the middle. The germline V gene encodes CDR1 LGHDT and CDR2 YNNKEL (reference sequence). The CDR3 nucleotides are TGTGCCAGCAGCCAACGGGTAGCGACATACGGTCTTAATAGCAATCAGCCCCAGCATTTT. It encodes CASSQRVATYGLNSNQPQHF.

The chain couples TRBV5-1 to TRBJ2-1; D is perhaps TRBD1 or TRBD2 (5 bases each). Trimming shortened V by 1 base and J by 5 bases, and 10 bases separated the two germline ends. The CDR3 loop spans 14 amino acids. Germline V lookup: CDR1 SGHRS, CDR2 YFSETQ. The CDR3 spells CASSLRGVNNEQFF. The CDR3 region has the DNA TGCGCCAGCAGCTTGAGGGGAGTTAACAATGAGCAGTTCTTC.

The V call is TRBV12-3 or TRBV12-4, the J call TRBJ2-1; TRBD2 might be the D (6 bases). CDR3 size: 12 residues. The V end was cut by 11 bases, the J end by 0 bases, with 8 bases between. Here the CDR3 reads CAGGSSYNEQFF. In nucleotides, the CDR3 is TGTGCCGGGGGGAGCTCCTACAATGAGCAGTTCTTC.

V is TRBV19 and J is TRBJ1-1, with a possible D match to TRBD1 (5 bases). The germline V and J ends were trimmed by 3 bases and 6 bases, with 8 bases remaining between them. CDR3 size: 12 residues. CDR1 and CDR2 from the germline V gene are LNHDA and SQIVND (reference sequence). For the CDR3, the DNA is TGTGCCAGTAGTATCGGGGGACCTGAAGCTTTCTTT. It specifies CASSIGGPEAFF.

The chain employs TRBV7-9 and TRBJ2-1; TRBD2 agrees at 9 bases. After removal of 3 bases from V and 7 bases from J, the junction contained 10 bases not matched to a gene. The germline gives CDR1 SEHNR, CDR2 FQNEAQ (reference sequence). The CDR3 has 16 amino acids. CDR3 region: CASSFLGGRAVNEQFF. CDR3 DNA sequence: TGTGCCAGCAGCTTTTTAGGCGGGAGGGCCGTGAATGAGCAGTTCTTC.

The CDR3 is CASSKAPNTEAFF. The CDR3, as DNA: TGTGCCAGTAGTAAGGCACCGAACACTGAAGCTTTCTTT. The rearrangement links TRBV19 to TRBJ1-1, with unresolved D. CDR3 length: 13 residues. Per germline, CDR1 LNHDA and CDR2 SQIVND (reference sequence). Trimming took off 4 bases at V and 1 base at J, with 7 bases between the two ends.

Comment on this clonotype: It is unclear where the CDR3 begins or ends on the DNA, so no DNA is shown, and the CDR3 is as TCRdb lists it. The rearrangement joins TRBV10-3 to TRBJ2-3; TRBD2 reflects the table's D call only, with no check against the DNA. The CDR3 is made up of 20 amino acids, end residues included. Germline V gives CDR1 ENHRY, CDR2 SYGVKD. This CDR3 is CASSTSGLAGHYTSTDTQYF.

CDR3 sequence: CASSERSNTGELFF. The CDR3 bases are TGTGCCAGCAGTGAGAGGTCCAACACCGGGGAGCTGTTTTTT. The V gene is TRBV25-1, the J gene TRBJ2-2; D is unclear. This CDR3 has 14 amino acids. Germline CDR1 reads MGHDK; CDR2 reads SYGVNS. V was trimmed by 3 bases and J by 2 bases, leaving 7 bases between them. Full variable domain (outside the CDR3, taken from reference TRBV25-1 and TRBJ2-2): EADIYQTPRYLVIGTGKKITLECSQTMGHDKMYWYQQDPGMELHLIHYSYGVNSTEKGDLSSESTVSRIRTEHFPLTLESARPSHTSQYLCASSERSNTGELFFGEGSRLTVL.

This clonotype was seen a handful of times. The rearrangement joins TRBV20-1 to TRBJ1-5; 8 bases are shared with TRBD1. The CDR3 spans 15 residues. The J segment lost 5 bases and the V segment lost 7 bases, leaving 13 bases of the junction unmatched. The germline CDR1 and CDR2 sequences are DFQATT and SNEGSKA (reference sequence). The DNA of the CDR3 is TGCAGTGTTAGTGATGACAGGGGCCTGGATCAGCCCCAGCATTTT. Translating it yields CSVSDDRGLDQPQHF.

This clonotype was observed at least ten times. The CDR3 loop reads CASSYSTLAGAPTYF. CDR3 sequence (DNA): TGTGCCAGCAGTTACTCGACACTAGCGGGAGCTCCAACGTACTTC. This chain connects TRBV6-5 to TRBJ2-7, with 11 bases identical to TRBD2. The V segment lost 0 bases and the J segment 12 bases; nucleotides outside the gene matches: 10. From germline, CDR1 is MNHEY and CDR2 SVGAGI. This CDR3 is 15 amino acids long.

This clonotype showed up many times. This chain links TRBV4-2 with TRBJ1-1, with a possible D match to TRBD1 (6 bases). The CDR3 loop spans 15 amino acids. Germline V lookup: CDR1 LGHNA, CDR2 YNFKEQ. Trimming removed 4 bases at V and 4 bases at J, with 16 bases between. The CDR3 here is CASSLPTGLGTEAFF. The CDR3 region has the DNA TGTGCCAGCAGCCTCCCGACAGGACTGGGCACTGAAGCTTTCTTT.

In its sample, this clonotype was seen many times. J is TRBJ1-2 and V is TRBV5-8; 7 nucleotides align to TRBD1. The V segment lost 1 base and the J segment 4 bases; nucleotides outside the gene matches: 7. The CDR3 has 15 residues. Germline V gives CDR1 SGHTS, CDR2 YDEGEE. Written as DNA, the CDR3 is TGTGCCAGCAGCTTGCCGGGACAGAGAATCTATGGCTACACCTTC. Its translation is CASSLPGQRIYGYTF. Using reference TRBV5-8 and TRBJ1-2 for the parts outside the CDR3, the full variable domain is EAGVTQSPTHLIKTRGQQATLRCSPISGHTSVYWYQQALGLGLQFLLWYDEGEERNRGNFPPRFSGRQFPNYSSELNVNALELEDSALYLCASSLPGQRIYGYTFGSGTRLTVV.

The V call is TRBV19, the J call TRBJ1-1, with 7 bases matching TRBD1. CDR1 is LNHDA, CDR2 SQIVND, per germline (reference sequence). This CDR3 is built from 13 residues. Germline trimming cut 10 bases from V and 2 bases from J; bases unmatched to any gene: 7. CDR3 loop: CATGGGGNTEAFF. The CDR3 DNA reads TGTGCCACCGGCGGAGGGGGCAACACTGAAGCTTTCTTT.

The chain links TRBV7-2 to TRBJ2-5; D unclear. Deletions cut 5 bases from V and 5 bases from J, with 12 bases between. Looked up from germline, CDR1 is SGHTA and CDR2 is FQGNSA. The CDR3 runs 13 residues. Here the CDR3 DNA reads TGTGCCAGCAGCCGCCCGTCCGGTGAGACCCAGTACTTC. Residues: CASSRPSGETQYF.

CDR3 loop: CASSDWATYEQYF. For the CDR3, the DNA is TGTGCCAGCAGCGATTGGGCTACCTACGAGCAGTACTTC. The gene calls are TRBV7-9 and TRBJ2-7; D gene ambiguous. CDR1 and CDR2 from the germline V gene are SEHNR and FQNEAQ (reference sequence). The CDR3 sequence is 13 residues long. V dropped 5 bases and J dropped 2 bases, with 10 bases sitting between them.

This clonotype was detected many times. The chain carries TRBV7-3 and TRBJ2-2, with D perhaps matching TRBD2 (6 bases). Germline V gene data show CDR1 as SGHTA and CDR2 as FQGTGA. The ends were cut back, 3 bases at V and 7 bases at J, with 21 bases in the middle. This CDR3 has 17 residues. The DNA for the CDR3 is TGTGCCAGCAGCTTTGATGGGCGGGGAAAAGTAGGCGGGGAGCTGTTTTTT. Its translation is CASSFDGRGKVGGELFF.

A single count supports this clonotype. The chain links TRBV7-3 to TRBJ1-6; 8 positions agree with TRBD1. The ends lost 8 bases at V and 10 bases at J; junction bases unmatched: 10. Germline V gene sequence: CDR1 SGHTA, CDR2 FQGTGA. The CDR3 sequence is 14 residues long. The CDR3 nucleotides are TGTGCCAGCGCGGGACAGGAAGGATCCTCACCCCTCCACTTT. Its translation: CASAGQEGSSPLHF.

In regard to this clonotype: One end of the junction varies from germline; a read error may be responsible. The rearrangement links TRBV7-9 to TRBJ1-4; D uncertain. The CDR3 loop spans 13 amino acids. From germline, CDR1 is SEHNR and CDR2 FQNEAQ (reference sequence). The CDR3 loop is CAGSLVAKGGLFF. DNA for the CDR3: TGTGCCGGCAGCTTAGTAGCTAAGGGTGGACTGTTTTTT.

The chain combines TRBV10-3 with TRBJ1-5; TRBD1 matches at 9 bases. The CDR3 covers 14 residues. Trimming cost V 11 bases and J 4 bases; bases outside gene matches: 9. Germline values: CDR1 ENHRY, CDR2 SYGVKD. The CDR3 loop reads CASRDRVENQPQHF. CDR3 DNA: TGTGCCTCGAGGGACAGGGTGGAAAATCAGCCCCAGCATTTT.

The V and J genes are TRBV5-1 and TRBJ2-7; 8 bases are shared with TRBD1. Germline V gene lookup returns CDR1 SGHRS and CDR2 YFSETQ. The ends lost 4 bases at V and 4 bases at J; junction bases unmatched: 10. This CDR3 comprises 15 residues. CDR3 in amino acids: CASSDRDRNSYEQYF. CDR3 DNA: TGCGCCAGCAGCGACCGGGACAGGAATTCTTACGAGCAGTACTTC.

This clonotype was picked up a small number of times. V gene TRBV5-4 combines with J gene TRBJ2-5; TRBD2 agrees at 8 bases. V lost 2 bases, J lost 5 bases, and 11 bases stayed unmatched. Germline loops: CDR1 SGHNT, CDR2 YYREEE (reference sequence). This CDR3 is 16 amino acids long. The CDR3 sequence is CASSLVAGLAPETQYF. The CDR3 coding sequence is TGTGCCAGCAGCTTAGTTGCTGGACTAGCACCCGAGACCCAGTACTTC.

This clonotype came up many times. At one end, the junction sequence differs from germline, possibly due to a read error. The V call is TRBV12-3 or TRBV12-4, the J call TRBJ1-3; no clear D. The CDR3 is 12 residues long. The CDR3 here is CASSFSANTIYF. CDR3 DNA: TGTGCCAGCAGTTTTTCTGCAAACACCATATATTTT.